This T cell receptor (beta chain) was identified during a study of shared clonotypes between healthy human individuals. Study details: Those who served as donors were a couple of women and three men between the ages of 18 and 49.

The length of the CDR3 is 17 residues. Trimming pared 5 bases from V and 0 bases from J, leaving 20 bases between. Germline CDR1 GTSNPN, CDR2 SVGIG (reference sequence). The authors' processing: Junction-only sequences without quality scores came from ImmunoSEQ, so filtering differed. Data came from immunoSEQ multiplex PCR; TCRdb stores just in-frame clones and leaves some out. The V and J calls and clone size come from that table; D and trimming were worked out from the DNA. The sample lists 500,000 to 650,000 clones; 70% to 80% were seen once. The sample was PBMCs. The clonotype originates from a middle-aged woman in good health. Some clones in this sample may be carry-over from other donors' samples. The chain recombines TRBV30 with TRBJ1-3; D may be TRBD1 (5 bases). This CDR3 is CAWAPLSRGFSGNTIYF. Here the CDR3 DNA reads TGTGCCTGGGCCCCCCTGTCGAGGGGATTCTCTGGAAACACCATATATTTT.